The clone carrying this T cell receptor (beta chain) was detected a few times. Its antigen is unknown. A sample-barcoded 5' primer and a J-beta primer mix were used in a second PCR of roughly 7 to 12 cycles. The template-switch adaptor was a 5' adaptor with 12 random nucleotides. It tagged each cDNA molecule. TCRdb re-analysed the 5' RACE reads in MiXCR, keeping a single row per CDR3 protein. Of fewer than 1.5 million distinct CDR3 sequences listed, 42% are singletons. The data belong to a study of blood T cells in healthy people across ages. Study-level results: Long-lived donors had more naive CD4+ cells and higher diversity than aged donors. TCR beta diversity correlated strongly with naive T cell percentage.

The CDR3 spans 17 residues. CDR1 is MNHEY and CDR2 is SVGAGI in the germline V gene. Trimming shortened V by 4 bases and J by 1 base, and 18 bases separated the two germline ends. Donation came from healthy Caucasian individuals in Russia who were aged about 6 to 100. Sequenced material: blood. The chain combines TRBV6-5 with TRBJ2-3; D is perhaps TRBD1 (6 bases). The receptor's source is a woman between 18 and 30 years old in good health. CDR3 sequence (DNA): TGTGCCAGCAGTTTTTCGACAGGCTCACGTCGCACAGATACGCAGTATTTT. Its protein is CASSFSTGSRRTDTQYF.